This T cell receptor beta chain was captured in a study of T cells after yellow fever vaccination. TCRdb used MiXCR to reprocess the 5' RACE reads, holding one entry per CDR3 protein. Of 340,000 or so distinct CDR3 sequences listed, 9.5% to 15% were seen once; the top ten hold about 3%. The CDR3 runs 14 residues. V shed 1 base and J shed 7 bases, with 13 bases lying between them. Germline CDR1 is SGHTA and CDR2 is FQGNSA. Source: CD4+ T cells sorted from PBMCs, taken 15 days after the yellow fever booster vaccination. This chain connects TRBV7-2 to TRBJ1-1, with no clear D. This TCR came from a man aged 18-30 years who received the YFV17D yellow fever vaccine. CDR3 bases: TGTGCCAGCAGCTTAGAGGCCTCCGGGTATGAAGCTTTCTTT. This encodes CASSLEASGYEAFF.